The rows below give T cell receptor beta chains drawn from one sample of a study of blood T cell repertoires in COVID-19. Generated by immunoSEQ multiplex PCR, the TCRdb table keeps only in-frame clones and is missing some. The table shows approximately 130,000 clones, with approximately 85% occurring only once. Material for sequencing was peripheral blood. Receptors were obtained from a human donor in a cohort sampled during active COVID-19. Both conserved end residues are part of each CDR3. A D gene is named only where the DNA matches it firmly. Size is stated for part of the rows, as once, few or many counts, or as a class when the clone is expanded.

j_gene,abundance,d_gene,v_gene,CDR3nt,CDR3aa
TRBJ1-1,-,-,TRBV7-9,TGTGCCAGCAGCTTAGGCGCAGGATTGAACACTGAAGCTTTCTTT,CASSLGAGLNTEAFF
TRBJ1-4,-,-,TRBV13,TGTGCCAGCAGCTTACGGACAGAGATTAATGAAAAACTGTTTTTT,CASSLRTEINEKLFF
TRBJ1-2,few,-,TRBV5-6,TGTGCCAGCCAGGATGGACAGCGCTATGGCTACACCTTC,CASQDGQRYGYTF
TRBJ1-5,few,-,TRBV21-1,TGTGCCAGCAGCCAAGAAAATGAATCGGACAGAATTCATCCTAGCAATCAGCCCCAGCATTTT,CASSQENESDRIHPSNQPQHF
TRBJ1-3,-,-,TRBV6-1,TGTGCCAGCAGTGAAGGGCCCTCTGGAAACACCATATATTTT,CASSEGPSGNTIYF
TRBJ1-4,once,-,TRBV6-5,TGTGCCAGCAGAAACGGACAGACAACTAATGAAAAACTGTTTTTT,CASRNGQTTNEKLFF
TRBJ2-4,-,-,TRBV3-1/TRBV3-2,TGTGCCAGCAGCGTGGGACTAGCCAAAAACATTCAGTACTTC,CASSVGLAKNIQYF
TRBJ2-7,-,-,TRBV9,TGTGCCAGCAGCGTAGGGCCCGGTGGGGGCCACGAGCAGTACTTC,CASSVGPGGGHEQYF
TRBJ2-7,-,TRBD2,TRBV6-5,TGTGCCAGCAGGGGCGGGGGGGCCTTCTCCGAGCAGTACTTC,CASRGGGAFSEQYF
TRBJ2-3,once,TRBD1,TRBV6-5,TGTGCCAGCAGGAGACAGGGTAGGACAGATACGCAGTATTTT,CASRRQGRTDTQYF
TRBJ2-1,once,-,TRBV11-3,TGTGCCAGCAGCAGACTATGGGGTGAGCAGTTCTTC,CASSRLWGEQFF
TRBJ2-1,-,-,TRBV27,TGTGCCAGCAGTTTCGGGGAAAGGGCCTACAATGAGCAGTTCTTC,CASSFGERAYNEQFF
TRBJ1-6,-,-,TRBV6-6,TGTGCCAGCAGTCGCCTCGATTCACCCCTCCACTTT,CASSRLDSPLHF
TRBJ1-5,-,-,TRBV7-2,TGTGCCAGCAGCTCTCTCGGGGTTCGCCAGCCCCAGCATTTT,CASSSLGVRQPQHF
TRBJ1-4,-,-,TRBV6-5,TGTGCCAGCAGTTCCCGCACTCAGCGGGGACTGTTTTTT,CASSSRTQRGLFF
TRBJ1-2,-,TRBD1,TRBV7-6,TGTGCCAGCAGCTTACACCCGGGACAGGGAAGGGATTACTATGGCTACACCTTC,CASSLHPGQGRDYYGYTF
TRBJ2-5,-,-,TRBV12-5,TGTGCTAGTGGTTTGGTACTGTCCGGGCGGGACCAAGAGACCCAGTACTTC,CASGLVLSGRDQETQYF
TRBJ2-3,-,-,TRBV4-2,TGTGCCAGCAGCCAAGACGGGAAAATCGATACGCAGTATTTT,CASSQDGKIDTQYF
TRBJ1-5,-,-,TRBV6-2/TRBV6-3,TGTGCCAGCAGTAGGGGGGGCGGCAGGGGTCTCAATCAGCCCCAGCATTTT,CASSRGGGRGLNQPQHF
TRBJ1-4,few,TRBD1,TRBV15,TGTGCCACCAGCAGAACCCCGACAGGGCCTGAGGCTAATGAAAAACTGTTTTTT,CATSRTPTGPEANEKLFF
TRBJ1-4,-,-,TRBV5-1,TGCGCCAGCAGCTTGGACGCGGGAAAGGGTATGAATGAAAAACTGTTTTTT,CASSLDAGKGMNEKLFF
TRBJ1-2,-,-,TRBV4-2,TGTGCCAGCAGCCCCCGGACGGGGAACTATGGCTACACCTTC,CASSPRTGNYGYTF
TRBJ2-1,-,TRBD2,TRBV19,TGTGCCAGTAGGTCCCGGGGGGACCACTCCTACAATGAGCAGTTCTTC,CASRSRGDHSYNEQFF
TRBJ2-2,-,-,TRBV4-1,TGCGCCAGCAGCTCTACGAGGACCGGGGAGCTGTTTTTT,CASSSTRTGELFF
TRBJ1-1,-,TRBD1,TRBV29-1,TGCAGCGTTGGGGGACAGGGGGGGAACACTGAAGCTTTCTTT,CSVGGQGGNTEAFF
TRBJ2-5,-,TRBD2,TRBV3-1/TRBV3-2,TGTGCCAGCAGCCCGGGACTAGCGCTTCGAAAGACCCAGTACTTC,CASSPGLALRKTQYF
TRBJ1-3,-,TRBD1,TRBV18,TGTGCCAGCTCACCGACAGGGGGCCCTGGAAACACCATATATTTT,CASSPTGGPGNTIYF
TRBJ2-7,once,-,TRBV12-3/TRBV12-4,TGTGCCACCGCCTTTGGGCAGCACTACGAGCAGTACTTC,CATAFGQHYEQYF
TRBJ2-7,once,-,TRBV3-1/TRBV3-2,TGTGCCAGCAGCCAAGTTGGGGGGGCCTCCTACGAGCAGTACTTC,CASSQVGGASYEQYF
TRBJ1-3,-,-,TRBV21-1,TGTGCCAGCACCTCGGACAGAGTCTCTGGAAACACCATATATTTT,CASTSDRVSGNTIYF
TRBJ2-1,once,TRBD1,TRBV5-1,TGCGCCAGCAGCCCGAGAACAGGGGGTGAAGGTGAGCAGTTCTTC,CASSPRTGGEGEQFF
TRBJ1-5,-,-,TRBV7-9,TGTGCCAGCAGCTTTATGTCCCAGGGCCGCAATCAGCCCCAGCATTTT,CASSFMSQGRNQPQHF
TRBJ2-2,once,TRBD1,TRBV6-4,TGTGCCAGCAGAAAGGGGGCATTAACCGGGGAGCTGTTTTTT,CASRKGALTGELFF
TRBJ2-1,-,-,TRBV30,TGTGCCTGGAGTTATTTGCGGCCGGGGGATGAGCAGTTCTTC,CAWSYLRPGDEQFF
TRBJ2-6,-,TRBD1,TRBV12-5,TGTGCTAGTGGTTTGGCATCCGGGACAGGGGTCTCTGGGGCCAACGTCCTGACTTTC,CASGLASGTGVSGANVLTF
TRBJ1-2,-,-,TRBV6-1,TGTGCCAGCAGTGAAGCGAGGGCAGGCGTCTATGGCTACACCTTC,CASSEARAGVYGYTF
TRBJ1-2,-,-,TRBV6-6,TGTGCCCTTAGCCAGGGTCGCTATGGCTACACCTTC,CALSQGRYGYTF
TRBJ1-6,-,TRBD1,TRBV19,TGTGCCAGTAGTATTCAGGGGGCTGGTTCACCCCTCCACTTT,CASSIQGAGSPLHF
TRBJ1-6,few,-,TRBV7-9,TGTGCCAGCAGCTTAGCAGGGGATTATAATTCACCCCTCCACTTT,CASSLAGDYNSPLHF
TRBJ1-2,-,TRBD1,TRBV19,TGTGCCAGTAGTAAAGACAGGGGCGGAGGAGGCTACACCTTC,CASSKDRGGGGYTF
TRBJ1-5,-,-,TRBV5-1,TGCGCCAGCAGCTTGGAGTGGGGCCAGCCCCAGCATTTT,CASSLEWGQPQHF
TRBJ2-5,-,TRBD2,TRBV25-1,TGTGCCGCGACTAGCGGGGGGGCCAAGGATGTTGAGACCCAGTACTTC,CAATSGGAKDVETQYF
TRBJ1-3,-,-,TRBV7-9,TGTGCCAGCAGCTTCGCCGGACATAAGAGAAACACCATATATTTT,CASSFAGHKRNTIYF
TRBJ2-6,few,-,TRBV27,TGTGCCAGCAGTTCCGGGCGGGTGTGGGCCAACGTCCTGACTTTC,CASSSGRVWANVLTF
TRBJ1-2,-,TRBD1,TRBV30,TGTGCCTGGAGTGTGGGACAGGGGCTCTCCTGGGGCTACACCTTC,CAWSVGQGLSWGYTF
TRBJ1-5,-,-,TRBV5-6,TGTGCCAGCAGCCGGCGGGTGGCAGCTAATCAGCCCCAGCATTTT,CASSRRVAANQPQHF
TRBJ1-2,-,TRBD1,TRBV6-5,TGTGCCAGCAGCAGGGGGGCGTCCCCCTATGGCTACACCTTC,CASSRGASPYGYTF
TRBJ2-6,-,-,TRBV12-5,TGTGCTAGTGGTCGGGAACAGGGCTTCCCTGGGGCCAACGTCCTGACTTTC,CASGREQGFPGANVLTF
TRBJ1-5,once,TRBD1,TRBV6-6,TGTGCCAGCAGAGGACAGGGGGCAGGGAGTCAGCCCCAGCATTTT,CASRGQGAGSQPQHF
TRBJ2-5,-,-,TRBV4-2,TGTGCCAGCAGCCAAGGGGGCGGGATAGAGACCCAGTACTTC,CASSQGGGIETQYF
TRBJ1-2,once,-,TRBV6-1,TGTGCCAGCAGTGAATGGGCAAGCTATGGCTACACCTTC,CASSEWASYGYTF
TRBJ2-1,-,-,TRBV7-6,TGTGCCAGCAGCCCCCTGCTCGGAGGCGGGGCGAGCTCCTACAATGAGCAGTTCTTC,CASSPLLGGGASSYNEQFF
TRBJ1-4,-,-,TRBV19,TGTGCCAGTAGTATCGGACAGCCCTCGACTAATGAAAAACTGTTTTTT,CASSIGQPSTNEKLFF
TRBJ2-7,once,TRBD1,TRBV7-3,TGTGCCAGCAGCTCCGGGACAGGGGCAGGCGAGCAGTACTTC,CASSSGTGAGEQYF
TRBJ2-5,-,-,TRBV7-9,TGTGCCAGCAGCTTACGGAGACTAAATCAAGAGACCCAGTACTTC,CASSLRRLNQETQYF